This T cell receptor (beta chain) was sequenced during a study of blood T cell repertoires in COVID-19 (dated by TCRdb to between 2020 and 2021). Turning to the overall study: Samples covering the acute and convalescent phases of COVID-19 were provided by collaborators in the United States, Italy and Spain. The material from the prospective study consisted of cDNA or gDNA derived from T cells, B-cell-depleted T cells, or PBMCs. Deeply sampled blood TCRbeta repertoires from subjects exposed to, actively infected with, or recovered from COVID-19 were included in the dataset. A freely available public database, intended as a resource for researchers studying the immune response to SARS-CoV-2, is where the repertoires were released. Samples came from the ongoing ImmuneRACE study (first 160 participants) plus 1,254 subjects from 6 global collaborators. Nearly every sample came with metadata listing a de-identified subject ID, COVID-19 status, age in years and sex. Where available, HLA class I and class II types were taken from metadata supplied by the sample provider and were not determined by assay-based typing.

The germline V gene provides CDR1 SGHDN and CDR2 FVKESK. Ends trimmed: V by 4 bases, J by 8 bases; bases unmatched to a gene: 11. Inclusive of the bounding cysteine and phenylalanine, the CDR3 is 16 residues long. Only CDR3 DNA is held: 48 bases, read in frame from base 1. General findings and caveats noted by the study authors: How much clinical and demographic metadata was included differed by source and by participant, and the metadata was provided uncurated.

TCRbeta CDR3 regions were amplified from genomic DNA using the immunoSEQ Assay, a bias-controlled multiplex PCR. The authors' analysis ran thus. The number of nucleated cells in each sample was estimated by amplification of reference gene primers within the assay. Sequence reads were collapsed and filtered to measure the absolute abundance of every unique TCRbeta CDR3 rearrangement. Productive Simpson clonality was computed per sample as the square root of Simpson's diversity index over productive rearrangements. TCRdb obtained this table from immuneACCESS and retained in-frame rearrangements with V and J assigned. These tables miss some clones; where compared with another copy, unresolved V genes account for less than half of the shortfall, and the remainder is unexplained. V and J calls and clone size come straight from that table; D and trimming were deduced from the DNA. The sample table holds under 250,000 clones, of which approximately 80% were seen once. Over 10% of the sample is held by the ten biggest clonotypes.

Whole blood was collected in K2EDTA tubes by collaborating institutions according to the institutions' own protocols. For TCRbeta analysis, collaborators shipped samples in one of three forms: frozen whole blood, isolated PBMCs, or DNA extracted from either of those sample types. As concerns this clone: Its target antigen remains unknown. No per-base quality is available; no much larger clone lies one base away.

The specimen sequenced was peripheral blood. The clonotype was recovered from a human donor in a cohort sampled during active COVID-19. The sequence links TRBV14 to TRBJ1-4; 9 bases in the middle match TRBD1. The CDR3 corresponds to CASSPGWDREREKLFF. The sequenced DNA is TGTGCCAGCAGCCCGGGATGGGACAGGGAAAGGGAAAAACTGTTTTTT.